These T cell receptor beta chains were read from a single sample in a study of blood T cells in healthy people across ages. TCRdb re-called the 5' RACE reads with MiXCR, one entry per CDR3 protein. The sample records more than 900,000 distinct CDR3 sequences, almost 25% being singletons. The sample was also linked to a second study, of T cells of mothers and their children.

Sequenced: blood. All receptors derive from a girl aged 2 to 10 in good health. The CDR3 runs from the conserved cysteine through the conserved F or W. D genes are given only for firm matches. The size entry is marked missing in some rows and otherwise reads once, few, many or a size class.

j_call: TRBJ2-1
clone_size: .
d_call: TRBD2
v_call: TRBV12-3/TRBV12-4
cdr3_nt: TGTGCCAGCAGTTTCTTTGCGGGAGCCCGGCGTGAGCAGTTCTTC
cdr3_aa: CASSFFAGARREQFF

j_call: TRBJ1-2
clone_size: .
d_call: .
v_call: TRBV7-9
cdr3_nt: TGTGCCAGCAGCTTAAGACGGGGGGCAAGCTATGGCTACACCTTC
cdr3_aa: CASSLRRGASYGYTF

j_call: TRBJ1-6
clone_size: .
d_call: .
v_call: TRBV7-2
cdr3_nt: TGTGCCAGCAGCCGTGGGTCAGGAAATTCACCCCTCCACTTT
cdr3_aa: CASSRGSGNSPLHF

j_call: TRBJ2-1
clone_size: few
d_call: TRBD2
v_call: TRBV29-1
cdr3_nt: TGCAGCGTTGTACGGACTAGCGGGTTCCCCTACAATGAGCAGTTCTTC
cdr3_aa: CSVVRTSGFPYNEQFF

j_call: TRBJ2-3
clone_size: .
d_call: TRBD1
v_call: TRBV6-6
cdr3_nt: TGTGCCAGCAGTTACACGGACAGGGCAGATACGCAGTATTTT
cdr3_aa: CASSYTDRADTQYF

j_call: TRBJ1-1
clone_size: .
d_call: .
v_call: TRBV5-1
cdr3_nt: TGCGCCAGCAGCTTGGCTCCTCCTACGGCTACTGAAGCTTTCTTT
cdr3_aa: CASSLAPPTATEAFF

j_call: TRBJ2-3
clone_size: few
d_call: TRBD2
v_call: TRBV7-8
cdr3_nt: TGTGCCAGCAGCCCTCCCCGGCGGGAGGGCACAGATACGCAGTATTTT
cdr3_aa: CASSPPRREGTDTQYF

j_call: TRBJ1-1
clone_size: .
d_call: .
v_call: TRBV12-3/TRBV12-4
cdr3_nt: TGTGCCAGCAGTTTAAGGGGCCATCCAGAAGCTTTCTTT
cdr3_aa: CASSLRGHPEAFF

j_call: TRBJ2-1
clone_size: .
d_call: .
v_call: TRBV12-3/TRBV12-4
cdr3_nt: TGTGCCAGCAGTTTTGAAGGGATTTTGGGGAGTGAGCAGTTCTTC
cdr3_aa: CASSFEGILGSEQFF

j_call: TRBJ2-3
clone_size: few
d_call: .
v_call: TRBV28
cdr3_nt: TGTGCCAGCAGTTTTGGATCCAGGGGCACAGATACGCAGTATTTT
cdr3_aa: CASSFGSRGTDTQYF

j_call: TRBJ2-7
clone_size: .
d_call: .
v_call: TRBV6-6
cdr3_nt: TGTGCCAGCAACGACGGGATGTTGGGTTTCTCCTACGAGCAGTACTTC
cdr3_aa: CASNDGMLGFSYEQYF

j_call: TRBJ2-7
clone_size: many
d_call: .
v_call: TRBV18
cdr3_nt: TGTGCCAGCTCCCTGTCGGGTGGGCCCTACGAGCAGTACTTC
cdr3_aa: CASSLSGGPYEQYF

j_call: TRBJ2-2
clone_size: .
d_call: .
v_call: TRBV5-6
cdr3_nt: TGTGCCATCAGCCCGGGGACCGGGGAGCTGTTTTTT
cdr3_aa: CAISPGTGELFF

j_call: TRBJ2-3
clone_size: .
d_call: TRBD1
v_call: TRBV29-1
cdr3_nt: TGCAGCGTTGACCCGGGACAGATAACAGATACGCAGTATTTT
cdr3_aa: CSVDPGQITDTQYF

j_call: TRBJ2-5
clone_size: .
d_call: .
v_call: TRBV15
cdr3_nt: TGTGCCACCAGCAGCGACCAAGAGACCCAGTACTTC
cdr3_aa: CATSSDQETQYF

j_call: TRBJ1-1
clone_size: .
d_call: .
v_call: TRBV5-1
cdr3_nt: TGCGCCAGCAGCGAGACCGGGTCCTTGAACACTGAAGCTTTCTTT
cdr3_aa: CASSETGSLNTEAFF

j_call: TRBJ2-1
clone_size: .
d_call: .
v_call: TRBV15
cdr3_nt: TGTGCCACCACGGGGGTCTCCTACAATGAGCAGTTCTTC
cdr3_aa: CATTGVSYNEQFF

j_call: TRBJ2-1
clone_size: .
d_call: .
v_call: TRBV19
cdr3_nt: TGTGCCAGTAGTATAGGCGCGGAGACCTACAATGAGCAGTTCTTC
cdr3_aa: CASSIGAETYNEQFF

j_call: TRBJ2-7
clone_size: once
d_call: .
v_call: TRBV15
cdr3_nt: TGTGCCACCAGCAGAGACAGGGCCATCTCCTACGAGCAGTACTTC
cdr3_aa: CATSRDRAISYEQYF

j_call: TRBJ1-1
clone_size: .
d_call: .
v_call: TRBV20-1
cdr3_nt: TGCAGTGCTAGATACACCGGCATGAACACTGAAGCTTTCTTT
cdr3_aa: CSARYTGMNTEAFF

j_call: TRBJ2-7
clone_size: few
d_call: .
v_call: TRBV6-1
cdr3_nt: TGTGCCAGCAGTGAAGCGGTCGTTCCCGGGACCTACGAGCAGTACTTC
cdr3_aa: CASSEAVVPGTYEQYF

j_call: TRBJ2-7
clone_size: .
d_call: TRBD2
v_call: TRBV6-5
cdr3_nt: TGTGCCAAAATAGCGGGAGCAGTAGGCGAGCAGTACTTC
cdr3_aa: CAKIAGAVGEQYF

j_call: TRBJ1-1
clone_size: .
d_call: .
v_call: TRBV6-5
cdr3_nt: TGTGCCAGCAGTTCCCTTTCTACGAGGGGCCGGACTGAAGCTTTCTTT
cdr3_aa: CASSSLSTRGRTEAFF

j_call: TRBJ2-5
clone_size: .
d_call: TRBD2
v_call: TRBV20-1
cdr3_nt: TGCAGTGCTCCGACTAGCGGGAAAGAGACCCAGTACTTC
cdr3_aa: CSAPTSGKETQYF

j_call: TRBJ1-2
clone_size: many
d_call: TRBD1
v_call: TRBV9
cdr3_nt: TGTGCCAGCAGCGTAGTCGGGACAGCCCTACTTGAAGCTAACTATGGCTACACCTTC
cdr3_aa: CASSVVGTALLEANYGYTF

j_call: TRBJ2-7
clone_size: once
d_call: TRBD2
v_call: TRBV19
cdr3_nt: TGTGCCAGTAGTATCGGGAGCGGGAGGGCCTACGAGCAGTACTTC
cdr3_aa: CASSIGSGRAYEQYF

j_call: TRBJ2-5
clone_size: .
d_call: .
v_call: TRBV29-1
cdr3_nt: TGCAGCGTTGCCCTCCGGGACTACCAAGAGACCCAGTACTTC
cdr3_aa: CSVALRDYQETQYF

j_call: TRBJ2-3
clone_size: .
d_call: .
v_call: TRBV20-1
cdr3_nt: TGCAGTGCTAGATCTCTCTACCACGATAGCACAGATACGCAGTATTTT
cdr3_aa: CSARSLYHDSTDTQYF

j_call: TRBJ2-2
clone_size: few
d_call: .
v_call: TRBV7-2
cdr3_nt: TGTGCCAGCAGCTTAGTACTAGCCGCCGGGGAGCTGTTTTTT
cdr3_aa: CASSLVLAAGELFF

j_call: TRBJ2-1
clone_size: few
d_call: TRBD1
v_call: TRBV19
cdr3_nt: TGTGCCAGTAGTACTCAGGGGGCCAATGAGCAGTTCTTC
cdr3_aa: CASSTQGANEQFF

j_call: TRBJ2-3
clone_size: few
d_call: .
v_call: TRBV11-2
cdr3_nt: TGTGCCAGCAGCTTATCCTCAGCGGGCGGCACAGATACGCAGTATTTT
cdr3_aa: CASSLSSAGGTDTQYF

j_call: TRBJ1-5
clone_size: few
d_call: .
v_call: TRBV28
cdr3_nt: TGTGCCAGCAGTTTTATTGGGGGAGGAGGCAATCAGCCCCAGCATTTT
cdr3_aa: CASSFIGGGGNQPQHF

j_call: TRBJ2-6
clone_size: few
d_call: .
v_call: TRBV6-6
cdr3_nt: TGTGCCAGCAGTTACGACGCTGGGGCCAACGTCCTGACTTTC
cdr3_aa: CASSYDAGANVLTF

j_call: TRBJ2-1
clone_size: few
d_call: .
v_call: TRBV7-2
cdr3_nt: TGTGCCAGCAGCATGAGGACGATCGGGGGGCCTTACAATGAGCAGTTCTTC
cdr3_aa: CASSMRTIGGPYNEQFF

j_call: TRBJ2-7
clone_size: .
d_call: TRBD2
v_call: TRBV5-1
cdr3_nt: TGCGCCAGCAGCACCTATAGCGGGGCCTTTTACTTC
cdr3_aa: CASSTYSGAFYF

j_call: TRBJ1-5
clone_size: .
d_call: .
v_call: TRBV4-2
cdr3_nt: TGTGCCAGCAGCCAACAACTGGACGGGAGCAATCAGCCCCAGCATTTT
cdr3_aa: CASSQQLDGSNQPQHF